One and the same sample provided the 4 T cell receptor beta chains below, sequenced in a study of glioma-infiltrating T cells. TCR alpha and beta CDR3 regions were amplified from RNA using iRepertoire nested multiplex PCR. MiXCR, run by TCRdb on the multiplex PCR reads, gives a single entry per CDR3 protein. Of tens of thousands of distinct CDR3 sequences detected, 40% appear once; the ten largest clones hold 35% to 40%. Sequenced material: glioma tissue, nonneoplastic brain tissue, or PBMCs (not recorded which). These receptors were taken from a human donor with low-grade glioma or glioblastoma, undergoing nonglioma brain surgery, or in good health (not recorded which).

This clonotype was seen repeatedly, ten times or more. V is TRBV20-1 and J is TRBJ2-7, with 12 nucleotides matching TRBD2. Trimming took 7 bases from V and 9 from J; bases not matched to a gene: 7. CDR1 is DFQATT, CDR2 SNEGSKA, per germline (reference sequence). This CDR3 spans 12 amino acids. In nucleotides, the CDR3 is TGCAGTGAGATGACTAGCGGGGGTCGGCAGTACTTC. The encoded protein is CSEMTSGGRQYF.

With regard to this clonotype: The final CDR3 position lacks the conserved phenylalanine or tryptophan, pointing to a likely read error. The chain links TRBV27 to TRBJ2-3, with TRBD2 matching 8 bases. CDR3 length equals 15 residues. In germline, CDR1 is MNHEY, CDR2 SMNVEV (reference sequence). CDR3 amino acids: CATRPSGGATDTQYS. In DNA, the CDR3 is TGTGCCACCAGACCCAGCGGGGGAGCTACAGACACGCAGTATTCT.

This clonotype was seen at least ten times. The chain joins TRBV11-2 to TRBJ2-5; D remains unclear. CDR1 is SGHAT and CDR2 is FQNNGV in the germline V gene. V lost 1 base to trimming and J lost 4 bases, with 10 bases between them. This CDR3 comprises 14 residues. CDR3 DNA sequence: TGTGCCAGCAGCTTAGTACGCCCTTTAGAGACCCAGTACTTC. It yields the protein CASSLVRPLETQYF.

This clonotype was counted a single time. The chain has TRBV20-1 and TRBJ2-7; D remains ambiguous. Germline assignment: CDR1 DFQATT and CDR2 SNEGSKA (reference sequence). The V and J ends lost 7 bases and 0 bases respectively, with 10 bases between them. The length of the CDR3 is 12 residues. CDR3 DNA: TGCAGTGTCCTCACGCCCTCCTACGAGCAGTACTTC. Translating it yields CSVLTPSYEQYF.